Each of the 20 T cell receptor beta chains below was sequenced from the same sample in a study of blood T cells in healthy people across ages. The use of a sample-barcoded 5' primer and a J-beta primer mix characterized a second PCR of roughly 6 to 11 cycles. TCRdb analysed the 5' RACE reads with MiXCR anew, one entry per CDR3 protein. The sample has 1.5 million to 1.8 million distinct CDR3 sequences; 35% to 45% are singletons. The sample taken for sequencing was blood. The origin of the receptors is a woman under 30 in good health.

V usage is TRBV28 and J usage is TRBJ2-5; D perhaps matches TRBD1 (5 bases). Per the germline V gene, CDR1 is MDHEN and CDR2 is SYDVKM. V was pared by 2 bases and J by 10 bases, with 8 bases between. The CDR3 contains 11 residues. DNA for the CDR3: TGTGCCAGCAGTTTAAAGGGGAACCAGTACTTC. Its protein product is CASSLKGNQYF.

This CDR3 reads CASNQDGGAFF. The CDR3 nucleotides are TGTGCCAGCAACCAGGACGGCGGGGCTTTCTTT. This chain links TRBV7-2 with TRBJ1-1; no firm D call. The CDR3 is made up of 11 amino acids. Trimming cost V 7 bases and J 11 bases, with 14 bases left between them. The germline CDR1 and CDR2 sequences are SGHTA and FQGNSA.

This clonotype appeared a few times. The chain uses TRBV6-2 or TRBV6-3 and TRBJ2-1; 7 bases are a match to TRBD1. The DNA end is a closer match to TRBJ2-7, so the J assignment may be wrong. This CDR3 comprises 14 residues. The V gene's germline CDR1 is MNHEY and CDR2 SVGEGT. The CDR3 coding sequence is TGTGCCAGCAGTGGGGACAGCTCCTACAATGAGCAGTACTTC. Protein: CASSGDSSYNEQYF.

V usage is TRBV24-1 and J usage is TRBJ1-2; unclear D gene. Per germline, CDR1 KGHDR and CDR2 SFDVKD. The CDR3 extends over 12 amino acids. V gave up 4 bases and J gave up 7 bases, with 9 bases separating them. The DNA of the CDR3 is TGTGCCACCAGTGAGAGGGAAACTGGCTACACCTTC. It translates to CATSERETGYTF.

The gene calls are TRBV9 and TRBJ2-1, with 10 bases fitting TRBD2. Losses at the gene ends were 0 bases for V and 0 bases for J; bases not matched to a gene: 6. CDR3 length equals 18 residues. The germline V gene encodes CDR1 SGDLS and CDR2 YYNGEE. CDR3 in amino acids: CASSVGASGGSSYNEQFF. The CDR3 DNA reads as TGTGCCAGCAGCGTAGGCGCTAGCGGGGGTAGCTCCTACAATGAGCAGTTCTTC.

Only a few counts were recorded for this clonotype. This chain joins TRBV20-1 and TRBJ2-5; possibly TRBD2 for D (5 bases). Germline values: CDR1 DFQATT, CDR2 SNEGSKA (reference sequence). V was shortened by 7 bases and J by 5 bases, with 17 bases between the two germline ends. This CDR3 spans 13 amino acids. In DNA form, the CDR3 reads TGCAGTGTTCGGGGTTCAATGGGGGAGACCCAGTACTTC. It specifies CSVRGSMGETQYF.

The V gene is TRBV4-3, the J gene TRBJ1-6; no reliable D call. The V end lost 0 bases, the J end lost 8 bases, and 14 bases lay between the germline ends. CDR1 LGHNA and CDR2 YSLEER come from the germline V gene. This CDR3 comprises 16 residues. CDR3 protein: CASSQDNGGGYSPLHF. The CDR3 DNA reads as TGCGCCAGCAGCCAAGATAACGGCGGCGGATATTCACCCCTCCACTTT.

This clonotype was detected a few times. The rearrangement uses TRBV29-1 and TRBJ2-5, with TRBD1 matching over 7 bases. V dropped 3 bases and J dropped 4; count of bases not matched to a gene: 11. Germline loops: CDR1 SQVTM, CDR2 ANQGSEA. The CDR3 totals 15 residues. CDR3 sequence: CSVERDRERRETQYF. The CDR3 DNA is TGCAGCGTTGAGAGAGACAGGGAAAGGCGAGAGACCCAGTACTTC. The variable domain in full, with the rest retrieved from reference TRBV29-1 and TRBJ2-5, is SAVISQKPSRDICQRGTSLTIQCQVDSQVTMMFWYRQQPGQSLTLIATANQGSEATYESGFVIDKFPISRPNLTFSTLTVSNMSPEDSSIYLCSVERDRERRETQYFGPGTRLLVL.

This clonotype was seen more than once but under ten times. The chain recombines TRBV27 with TRBJ2-1; D possibly corresponds to TRBD2 (7 bases). V was trimmed by 4 bases and J by 4 bases, leaving 14 bases between them. Germline V gives CDR1 MNHEY, CDR2 SMNVEV (reference sequence). This CDR3 has 15 residues. The CDR3 loop is CASSSRGGEYNEQFF. The CDR3 DNA reads TGTGCCAGCAGTTCAAGGGGGGGGGAATACAATGAGCAGTTCTTC.

The chain is built from TRBV7-2 and TRBJ1-5, with 7 bases matching TRBD1. This CDR3 spans 16 amino acids. Looked up from germline, CDR1 is SGHTA and CDR2 is FQGNSA. The V gene end was trimmed by 8 bases and the J gene end by 1 base; junction bases not matched to a gene: 11. The CDR3 nucleotides are TGTGCCAGCGCAAAGAAGGGGGCGCCGAGCAATCAGCCCCAGCATTTT. This sequence encodes CASAKKGAPSNQPQHF.

The chain joins TRBV29-1 to TRBJ2-7; maybe TRBD1 (5 bases). The V end lost 6 bases, the J end lost 3 bases, and 9 bases lay between the germline ends. Germline V gives CDR1 SQVTM, CDR2 ANQGSEA. The CDR3 totals 11 residues. The CDR3 protein is CSVGEIYEQYF. Written as DNA, the CDR3 is TGCAGCGTAGGGGAAATCTACGAGCAGTACTTC.

This clonotype was detected once. V gene TRBV20-1 combines with J gene TRBJ2-5; 8 nucleotides match TRBD1. The tail of the sequence fits TRBJ2-7 better, so the J call may be wrong. The CDR3 sequence is 13 residues long. Germline values: CDR1 DFQATT, CDR2 SNEGSKA (reference sequence). In DNA, the CDR3 is TGCAGTGCACCACAGGGGGAAGCGTACGAGCAGTACTTC. Translation gives CSAPQGEAYEQYF.

This clonotype has just a few counts. The chain is built from TRBV20-1 and TRBJ2-5; 7 bases are shared with TRBD2. Germline V gene data show CDR1 as DFQATT and CDR2 as SNEGSKA (reference sequence). CDR3 length: 15 amino acids. With 6 bases clipped from V and 3 bases from J, the junction kept 13 bases outside the gene matches. In nucleotides, the CDR3 is TGCAGTGCCCCGAGACTAGCCCGAGGCAAAGAGACCCAGTACTTC. Translation gives CSAPRLARGKETQYF.

The V and J genes are TRBV7-2 and TRBJ2-7; 10 bases are shared with TRBD2. The germline V gene has CDR1 SGHTA and CDR2 FQGNSA. The J segment lost 2 bases and the V segment lost 4 bases, leaving 8 bases of the junction unmatched. This CDR3 comprises 16 residues. In nucleotides, the CDR3 is TGTGCCAGCAGCTACCGAGGGACTAGCGTAGCCTACGAGCAGTACTTC. This gives the protein CASSYRGTSVAYEQYF.

The chain has TRBV5-1 and TRBJ2-1; the D gene is possibly TRBD1 (5 bases). The CDR3 runs to 15 residues. V dropped 0 bases and J dropped 10 bases, with 17 bases sitting between them. Germline V gives CDR1 SGHRS, CDR2 YFSETQ. The CDR3 here is CASSLEATQGNEQFF. CDR3 nucleotides: TGCGCCAGCAGCTTGGAGGCTACCCAGGGCAACGAGCAGTTCTTC.

V and J are TRBV25-1 and TRBJ2-3; a weak D match, TRBD1 (5 bases). Germline V CDR1 and CDR2: MGHDK, SYGVNS. V was trimmed by 0 bases and J by 4 bases, leaving 14 bases between them. This CDR3 has 16 amino acids. CDR3 sequence: CASSEYIQGGADTQYF. The CDR3 DNA is TGTGCCAGCAGTGAATATATTCAGGGTGGTGCAGATACGCAGTATTTT.

A remark on this clonotype: A much larger clone is a single base away; this may be a read error. The chain couples TRBV4-1 to TRBJ2-5; D is uncertain. The DNA end lines up better with TRBJ2-7; the J call may be wrong. Germline CDR1 reads MGHRA; CDR2 reads YSYEKL. The CDR3 runs to 17 residues. The CDR3 here is CASSQERAITPYYEQYF. The CDR3 DNA is TGCGCCAGCAGCCAAGAACGCGCGATAACCCCTTACTACGAGCAGTACTTC.

The chain employs TRBV5-1 and TRBJ2-5; tentative D call: TRBD2 (6 bases). V lost 2 bases to trimming and J lost 2 bases, with 13 bases between them. The CDR3 is 15 amino acids. Germline loops: CDR1 SGHRS, CDR2 YFSETQ. CDR3 loop: CASSFMASAQETQYF. CDR3 nucleotides: TGCGCCAGCAGCTTCATGGCTAGCGCACAAGAGACCCAGTACTTC.

There are a few counts of this clonotype. The chain has TRBV7-9 and TRBJ1-2; the D gene is possibly TRBD1 (6 bases). This CDR3 region has 14 residues. CDR1 is SEHNR and CDR2 is FQNEAQ in the germline V gene (reference sequence). Trimming left V 5 bases short and J 6 bases short, with 16 bases between. CDR3 nucleotides: TGTGCCAGCAGCCACACGGGGGGGGGCCATGGCTACACCTTC. Protein product: CASSHTGGGHGYTF.

This clonotype has just a few counts. The chain employs TRBV10-3 and TRBJ2-7, with 8 positions matching TRBD1. CDR3 length equals 12 residues. V dropped 6 bases and J dropped 4; count of bases not matched to a gene: 2. Germline V gives CDR1 ENHRY, CDR2 SYGVKD. CDR3 amino acids: CAISRQGYEQYF. The CDR3 region has the DNA TGTGCCATCAGCCGACAGGGGTACGAGCAGTACTTC.